The rows below give T cell receptor beta chains drawn from one sample of a study of cytotoxic CD8 clonotypes in ibrutinib-treated CLL. Here immunoSEQ multiplex PCR was the method, and the copy in TCRdb shows in-frame clones only, minus some. The sample holds 150,000 or so clones, 76% seen once. This specimen consisted of PBMCs, obtained after 24 months of ibrutinib treatment. The receptors were sampled from a human donor with chronic lymphocytic leukemia. Both conserved end residues are part of each CDR3. D genes are given only for firm matches. The listing skips clone size in some rows; elsewhere it reads once, few, many or a size class.

j_gene | v_gene | d_gene | abundance | CDR3nt | CDR3aa
TRBJ2-7 | TRBV7-2 | . | . | TGTGCCAGCAGCTTCCGCAGGGGCCCCGGCGAGCAGTACTTC | CASSFRRGPGEQYF
TRBJ2-2 | TRBV27 | . | . | TGTGCCAGCAGTTTTGGTCAGCACACCGGGGAGCTGTTTTTT | CASSFGQHTGELFF
TRBJ1-1 | TRBV19 | . | few | TGTGCCAGTACCCGGCGGGGGCGGGGTATGGGCACTGAAGCTTTCTTT | CASTRRGRGMGTEAFF
TRBJ2-5 | TRBV7-2 | . | few | TGTGCCAGCAGCTTAGGGGGGGCCCAAGAGACCCAGTACTTC | CASSLGGAQETQYF
TRBJ1-2 | TRBV4-2 | TRBD1 | . | TGTGCCAGCAGCCAAGAGTTCAGGGGGAGTGGTGGCTACACCTTC | CASSQEFRGSGGYTF
TRBJ1-1 | TRBV30 | . | . | TGTGCCTGGACCACGGACAGCTTGAACACTGAAGCTTTCTTT | CAWTTDSLNTEAFF
TRBJ1-2 | TRBV11-2 | . | . | TGTGCCAGCAGCGATACTACAGGACTCAACTATGGCTACACCTTC | CASSDTTGLNYGYTF
TRBJ2-7 | TRBV13 | . | . | TGTGCCACAAGTCGGGGGCCTACAGGGTACGAGCAGTACTTC | CATSRGPTGYEQYF
TRBJ2-2 | TRBV23-1 | . | . | TGCGCCAGCAGTCAATCTTCCGGGGAGCTGTTTTTT | CASSQSSGELFF
TRBJ2-1 | TRBV2 | TRBD1 | . | TGTGCCAGCAGTGGACAGGGGGCGGTCGGGCAGTTCTTC | CASSGQGAVGQFF
TRBJ1-6 | TRBV7-6 | . | . | TGTGCCAGCAGCTTAGCGGGGGTGGTTAATTCACCCCTCCACTTT | CASSLAGVVNSPLHF
TRBJ1-2 | TRBV4-3 | TRBD1 | . | TGCGCCAGCAGCCAAGATGTGCCGACAGGGGCTTATGGCTACACCTTC | CASSQDVPTGAYGYTF
TRBJ2-7 | TRBV7-2 | TRBD1 | . | TGTGCCAGCAGCGCCCCGGGACAGGGTTGCGAGCAGTACTTC | CASSAPGQGCEQYF
TRBJ1-5 | TRBV19 | TRBD1 | . | TGTGCCAGTAGCCGGGACAGGGGGCTCGGTCAGCCCCAGCATTTT | CASSRDRGLGQPQHF
TRBJ1-2 | TRBV27 | . | few | TGTGCCAGCAGGGGCCCAGGGTTCTATGGCTACACCTTC | CASRGPGFYGYTF
TRBJ2-1 | TRBV18 | TRBD2 | . | TGTGCCAGCTCACCCCGGACTAGCGGGAGGTATGAGCAGTTCTTC | CASSPRTSGRYEQFF
TRBJ2-2 | TRBV11-3 | . | . | TGTGCCAGCAGCTTAGGGCAGGTTCCCGGGGAGCTGTTTTTT | CASSLGQVPGELFF
TRBJ1-5 | TRBV5-6 | . | . | TGTGCCAGCAGCTTGGGGGGGTCTGGGCCCCAGCATTTT | CASSLGGSGPQHF
TRBJ1-1 | TRBV28 | . | . | TGTGCCAGCAGTTTACCAGGACAGTGGACTGAAGCTTTCTTT | CASSLPGQWTEAFF
TRBJ1-5 | TRBV16 | . | . | TGTGCCAGCAGCCATGGTCCTCCTCTGAGTCAGCCCCAGCATTTT | CASSHGPPLSQPQHF
TRBJ2-2 | TRBV19 | . | . | TGTGCCACCCCCCGTGGGCCTGGGGGCACCGGGGAGCTGTTTTTT | CATPRGPGGTGELFF
TRBJ2-4 | TRBV7-8 | . | . | TGTGCCAGCAGCTTAGGGCCTTGGACCCGGGGAGGCAAAAACATTCAGTACTTC | CASSLGPWTRGGKNIQYF
TRBJ1-2 | TRBV28 | . | . | TGTGCCAGCAGTCCGCCCCCTGGGGGGAGCTATGGCTACACCTTC | CASSPPPGGSYGYTF
TRBJ1-1 | TRBV5-1 | TRBD1 | once | TGCGCCAGCAGCACCCGGGACAGGGTTGAAGCTTTCTTT | CASSTRDRVEAFF
TRBJ1-6 | TRBV7-2 | . | once | TGTGCCAGCAGCATCACCGGGACCCCCGACTGGGTATCACCCCTCCACTTT | CASSITGTPDWVSPLHF
TRBJ2-3 | TRBV2 | . | . | TGTGCCAGCAGTAAGGACAGCCTTGGCACAGATACGCAGTATTTT | CASSKDSLGTDTQYF
TRBJ1-2 | TRBV5-1 | TRBD1 | . | TGCGCCAGCAGCTCCCACGGACAGGGGAATGGCTACACCTTC | CASSSHGQGNGYTF
TRBJ2-7 | TRBV11-3 | . | . | TGTGCCAGCAGCCCCGCCGTGGGAGCGAGGGCCGGCGAGCAGTACTTC | CASSPAVGARAGEQYF
TRBJ2-3 | TRBV14 | . | few | TGTGCCAGCAGCCACTGGACAGATACGCAGTATTTT | CASSHWTDTQYF
TRBJ2-7 | TRBV7-2 | TRBD1 | once | TGTGCCAGCAGCCGCACAGGGGTGGGGGAGCAGTACTTC | CASSRTGVGEQYF
TRBJ1-2 | TRBV4-2 | TRBD1 | . | TGTGCCAGCAGCCAAGCGGGGACAGCCTTATATGGCTACACCTTC | CASSQAGTALYGYTF
TRBJ1-2 | TRBV5-6 | . | . | TGTGCCAGCAGCGACACAGTGCAATATGGCTACACCTTC | CASSDTVQYGYTF
TRBJ2-5 | TRBV18 | TRBD2 | . | TGTGCCAGCTCGCCGAAGGGGCCGGGACTAGCATCCCAGTACTTC | CASSPKGPGLASQYF
TRBJ1-4 | TRBV4-2 | . | . | TGTGCCAGCAGCCCCGGACAGACTGCAACTAATGAAAAACTGTTTTTT | CASSPGQTATNEKLFF
TRBJ2-5 | TRBV19 | . | . | TGTGCCAGTAGTACGGGTGGCGAGACCCAGTACTTC | CASSTGGETQYF
TRBJ1-5 | TRBV28 | . | . | TGTGCCAGCAGTGGGGGAGGGAGAGGTCAGCCCCAGCATTTT | CASSGGGRGQPQHF
TRBJ2-4 | TRBV7-2 | TRBD1 | . | TGTGCCAGCAGCGCCACAGGGGTACACATTCAGTACTTC | CASSATGVHIQYF
TRBJ1-5 | TRBV7-2 | . | . | TGTGCCAGCAGCTTAGTGGGCGGGGGAGGCAATCAGCCCCAGCATTTT | CASSLVGGGGNQPQHF
TRBJ2-7 | TRBV6-6 | TRBD1 | . | TGTGCCAGCAGTCGGGGACAGTCCTACGAGCAGTACTTC | CASSRGQSYEQYF
TRBJ1-5 | TRBV21-1 | . | many | TGTGCCAGCAGCAAAGGAGGCTATAGCAATCAGCCCCAGCATTTT | CASSKGGYSNQPQHF
TRBJ2-5 | TRBV14 | . | . | TGTGCCAGCGGGGGACGGGAGACCCAGTACTTC | CASGGRETQYF